This T cell receptor beta chain was recorded in a study of blood T cell repertoires in COVID-19. About the study: T cells, B-cell-depleted T cells, or PBMCs supplied cDNA or gDNA.

With regard to this clone: At one end, the junction sequence differs from germline, possibly due to a read error.

Original analysis: Amplifying reference gene primers gave estimates of nucleated cell counts. Some clones are missing from TCRdb's copy, which holds only in-frame ones; the method was immunoSEQ multiplex PCR. That table is the source of V, J and clone size, and D and trimming were worked out from the DNA. The sample carries under 300,000 clones, over 80% recorded once. In assigning cohorts, the study relied on participant-reported clinical history. This CDR3 has 12 amino acids. Germline loops: CDR1 SGHAT, CDR2 FQNNGV. This clonotype was sampled from a human donor in a cohort exposed to, infected with or recovered from COVID-19 (not recorded which). The donor label of this sample is uncertain. The rearrangement uses TRBV11-2 and TRBJ2-7; TRBD1 is a possible D gene (5 bases). Material for sequencing was PBMCs or T cells enriched from blood (not recorded which). The CDR3 reads CASSLDSYEQYF. The CDR3 coding sequence is TGTGCCAGCAGCCTAGACAGTTACGAGCAGTACTTC.